The 17 T cell receptor beta chains presented below share a single source sample, sequenced in a study of cytomegalovirus exposure and HLA in healthy donors. Vbeta (60) and Jbeta (13) primers were used in the PCR. Some clones are missing from TCRdb's copy, which holds only in-frame ones; the method was immunoSEQ multiplex PCR. The table shows about 130,000 clones, with around three quarters occurring only once. The sequencing sample was made of PBMCs. The source of these receptors is a man in his late teens or twenties in good health and CMV-seronegative.

The chain is built from TRBV28 and TRBJ1-4; TRBD1 agrees at 8 bases. The CDR3 runs to 15 residues. Germline trimming cut 1 base from V and 5 bases from J; bases unmatched to any gene: 3. Looked up from germline, CDR1 is MDHEN and CDR2 is SYDVKM. The CDR3 here is CASSLYRTGNEKLFF. In DNA form, the CDR3 reads TGTGCCAGCAGTTTATATCGGACAGGGAATGAAAAACTGTTTTTT.

The V gene is TRBV9, the J gene TRBJ2-1; tentative D call: TRBD1 (5 bases). With 0 bases removed from V and 0 bases from J, the gap between germline ends came to 13 bases. The CDR3 runs to 17 residues. CDR1 and CDR2 (germline): SGDLS, YYNGEE. The DNA for the CDR3 is TGTGCCAGCAGCGTAGGACAGCCCTTCAGCTCCTACAATGAGCAGTTCTTC. Its protein is CASSVGQPFSSYNEQFF. The whole variable domain, filled in from reference TRBV9 and TRBJ2-1, reads DSGVTQTPKHLITATGQRVTLRCSPRSGDLSVYWYQQSLDQGLQFLIQYYNGEERAKGNILERFSAQQFPDLHSELNLSSLELGDSALYFCASSVGQPFSSYNEQFFGPGTRLTVL.

The chain carries TRBV5-5 and TRBJ1-3, with 7 bases fitting TRBD1. This CDR3 spans 14 amino acids. After removal of 3 bases from V and 2 bases from J, the junction contained 2 bases not matched to a gene. Germline CDR1 reads SGHKS; CDR2 reads YYEKEE (reference sequence). CDR3: CASSSQGAGNTIYF. CDR3 DNA: TGTGCCAGCAGCTCGCAGGGGGCTGGAAACACCATATATTTT.

The V call is TRBV25-1, the J call TRBJ2-1, with TRBD2 identical over 7 bases. The V segment lost 2 bases and the J segment 4 bases; nucleotides outside the gene matches: 2. The CDR3 contains 14 residues. Germline CDR1 reads MGHDK; CDR2 reads SYGVNS. Here the CDR3 reads CASSEVAGYNEQFF. DNA for the CDR3: TGTGCCAGCAGTGAAGTAGCGGGTTACAATGAGCAGTTCTTC. The variable domain in full, completed from reference TRBV25-1 and TRBJ2-1, reads EADIYQTPRYLVIGTGKKITLECSQTMGHDKMYWYQQDPGMELHLIHYSYGVNSTEKGDLSSESTVSRIRTEHFPLTLESARPSHTSQYLCASSEVAGYNEQFFGPGTRLTVL.

The chain carries TRBV7-9 and TRBJ1-5; 8 nucleotides match TRBD1. CDR3 length: 13 residues. Trimming removed 5 bases from V and 6 bases from J; junction bases left unmatched: 3. Germline-derived CDR1 and CDR2 are SEHNR and FQNEAQ (reference sequence). CDR3 sequence: CASSETGAQPQHF. In DNA form, the CDR3 reads TGTGCCAGCAGCGAGACAGGGGCTCAGCCCCAGCATTTT.

The CDR3 region has the DNA TGTGCCAGCAGCTTAGGGGTAGCGGGAGTCGGGGAGCTGTTTTTT. The encoded protein is CASSLGVAGVGELFF. The J gene is TRBJ2-2, the V gene TRBV7-7, with TRBD2 matching over 9 bases. The CDR3 sequence is 15 residues long. The germline CDR1 and CDR2 sequences are SSHAT and FNYEAQ (reference sequence). V was pared by 1 base and J by 7 bases, with 4 bases of the junction left unmatched.

Only a few counts were recorded for this clone. The CDR3 region has the DNA TGTGCCAGCAGCTTAAGTGGGGCTTACACTGAAGCTTTCTTT. Its protein product is CASSLSGAYTEAFF. The chain recombines TRBV13 with TRBJ1-1; tentative D call: TRBD1 (5 bases). V was shortened by 2 bases and J by 3 bases, with 10 bases between the two germline ends. The CDR3 extends over 14 amino acids. Germline V gene sequence: CDR1 PRHDT, CDR2 FYEKMQ (reference sequence).

In this sample, this clone turned up many times. V gene TRBV11-2 combines with J gene TRBJ2-7; D not certain. This CDR3 has 14 amino acids. From germline, CDR1 is SGHAT and CDR2 FQNNGV. Trimming removed 0 bases from V and 7 bases from J, with 13 bases in between. In DNA form, the CDR3 reads TGTGCCAGCAGCTTAGATCCCGCAGGATGGGAGCAGTACTTC. Translating gives CASSLDPAGWEQYF.

The J gene is TRBJ1-3, the V gene TRBV27; D may be TRBD1 (5 bases). V was cut by 5 bases and J by 3 bases, with 14 bases left in between. The CDR3 covers 15 residues. Germline V gene data show CDR1 as MNHEY and CDR2 as SMNVEV (reference sequence). CDR3 DNA: TGTGCCAGCAGTCCCGGACACTGGAATGGAAACACCATATATTTT. It is translated as CASSPGHWNGNTIYF.

The rearrangement uses TRBV6-5 and TRBJ1-1, with D hard to call. The CDR3 runs to 14 residues. Between the trimmed V and J ends, which lost 6 bases and 3 bases, there was a span of 14 bases. Germline assignment: CDR1 MNHEY and CDR2 SVGAGI. CDR3: CASSPWPDYTEAFF. For the CDR3, the DNA is TGTGCCAGCAGCCCCTGGCCAGACTACACTGAAGCTTTCTTT.

This clone was seen once. The rearrangement links TRBV27 to TRBJ2-3; 12 nucleotides match TRBD2. Trimming removed 1 base from V and 2 bases from J; junction bases left unmatched: 13. CDR3 length: 20 amino acids. The germline gives CDR1 MNHEY, CDR2 SMNVEV (reference sequence). CDR3 residues: CASSLWPPRTSGTVTDTQYF. CDR3 DNA: TGTGCCAGCAGTTTATGGCCTCCTCGGACTAGCGGGACTGTCACAGATACGCAGTATTTT.

CDR3 bases: TGTGCCAGCAGCGACCCGACAGGGGGTTGGGGGAATACGCAGTATTTT. Its translation is CASSDPTGGWGNTQYF. V usage is TRBV9 and J usage is TRBJ2-3; 9 bases map to TRBD1. Germline V gene sequence: CDR1 SGDLS, CDR2 YYNGEE. After removal of 3 bases from V and 7 bases from J, the junction contained 12 bases not matched to a gene. The CDR3 runs 16 residues.

This clone was observed once. CDR3 protein: CAWSDLAGSLSEAFF. CDR3 DNA sequence: TGTGCCTGGAGTGATCTGGCGGGATCCTTGTCTGAAGCTTTCTTT. The chain combines TRBV30 with TRBJ1-1; D is unclear. Germline lookup yields CDR1 GTSNPN and CDR2 SVGIG (reference sequence). This CDR3 has 15 amino acids. Trimming cost V 1 base and J 6 bases, with 18 bases left between them.

The chain is built from TRBV7-9 and TRBJ1-4; perhaps TRBD1 as D (5 bases). Trimming took 5 bases from V and 6 from J, leaving 10 bases between them. Germline loops: CDR1 SEHNR, CDR2 FQNEAQ (reference sequence). The CDR3 loop spans 13 amino acids. The CDR3 reads CASSTSGDEKLFF. The CDR3 nucleotides read TGTGCCAGCAGCACGTCGGGGGATGAAAAACTGTTTTTT.

The chain carries TRBV5-4 and TRBJ1-4; D not resolved. The germline V gene has CDR1 SGHNT and CDR2 YYREEE (reference sequence). This CDR3 is 15 amino acids long. Between the trimmed V and J ends, which lost 1 base and 7 bases, there was a span of 14 bases. The CDR3, as DNA: TGTGCCAGCAGCTTGTTCGGGGTTGGGAGTGAAAAACTGTTTTTT. Translation gives CASSLFGVGSEKLFF. The complete variable domain, with remaining parts taken from reference TRBV5-4 and TRBJ1-4, reads ETGVTQSPTHLIKTRGQQVTLRCSSQSGHNTVSWYQQALGQGPQFIFQYYREEENGRGNFPPRFSGLQFPNYSSELNVNALELDDSALYLCASSLFGVGSEKLFFGSGTQLSVL.

The chain is built from TRBV4-1 and TRBJ2-2; 7 bases are a match to TRBD2. This CDR3 spans 16 amino acids. V was pared by 4 bases and J by 4 bases, with 9 bases of the junction left unmatched. CDR1 is MGHRA, CDR2 YSYEKL, per germline. The DNA of the CDR3 is TGCGCCAGCAGCCTCCCAGCCGGGAGGCTCACCGGGGAGCTGTTTTTT. It codes for CASSLPAGRLTGELFF.

J is TRBJ1-3 and V is TRBV7-8; 11 bases are shared with TRBD1. Germline lookup yields CDR1 SGHVS and CDR2 FQNEAQ. This CDR3 spans 15 amino acids. V was pared by 0 bases and J by 7 bases, with 2 bases of the junction left unmatched. The CDR3 sequence is CASSLARDRGNTIYF. CDR3 in DNA: TGTGCCAGCAGCTTAGCGCGGGACAGGGGGAACACCATATATTTT.